This T cell receptor beta chain was profiled in a study of CD8 T cells in Susac syndrome (dated by TCRdb to the late 2010s). About the study as a whole: Whether CD8+ T cell activation and differentiation in Susac syndrome was antigen driven was tested using repertoire sequencing. What the study reported, not specific to this receptor: The TCR sequencing and HLA analysis was acknowledged to have included a relatively small number of individuals.

About this clonotype: The antigen it binds to is not known. Within one base of it there is no much larger clone, and no base qualities were kept.

CDR1 is given as GTSNPN and CDR2 as SVGIG, both from the germline V gene (reference sequence). The CDR3 sequence holds 11 residues, the cysteine and phenylalanine included. Only CDR3 DNA is held: 33 bases, read in frame from base 1. The trim is 5 bases for V and 6 bases for J, with a gap of 10 bases between the germline ends. RNA was extracted with the RNeasy kit and about 0.5 to 1 ug was reverse transcribed using random hexamers. The immunoSEQ multiplex PCR assay, covering 54 Vbeta and 13 Jbeta segments, was used to amplify TCR beta CDR3 regions. PCR amplification bias was corrected using a synthetic template baseline for primer optimization and computational correction. As for the original processing: Reads were assigned to V, D and J genes according to IMGT and analyzed in immunoSEQ Analyzer, with only productive sequences retained. Clonality was computed as one minus Shannon entropy normalized by log2 of the number of productive unique sequences. For each patient and control, public and private clones were evaluated within the 100 most prevalent clones. Susac-specific clones were defined as absent from healthy and MS cohorts, around 1,000 published viral clones and other ImmuneACCESS disease sequences. Using fastp trimming at Q25 and MiXCR clonotype assembly, TCRdb reanalyzed the public sequencing data and kept in-frame beta chains. Each entry is one CDR3 protein sequence, shown with its most common DNA and genes. For this entry, the V and J calls and clone size follow TCRdb and not the study's own pipeline. In all, the sample holds approximately 200,000 distinct CDR3 sequences, and about 96% of those were seen once. Clones ranked in the top ten supply under 0.095% of the sample.

Peripheral blood CD8+ and CD4+ T cells from healthy donors, Susac syndrome patients and multiple sclerosis patients were profiled using high-throughput TCR beta sequencing. The multiple sclerosis controls were treatment-naive patients who had stable or active relapsing-remitting disease and met the revised McDonald criteria. CD8+ TEMRA cells were enriched by FACS, while bulk CD8+ and CD4+ T cells were purified by magnetic negative isolation. Blood was drawn into EDTA tubes, processed within 24 hours, and PBMCs were isolated by density gradient centrifugation. PBMCs destined for TCR sequencing were cryopreserved in liquid nitrogen and later thawed in a 37 °C water bath. A purity of at least 90% was achieved for sorted or isolated CD4+, CD8+ and CD8+ TEMRA cells.

This clonotype originated in a human donor with multiple sclerosis. Sequencing was carried out using CD4+ T cells from PBMCs. Here the chain combines TRBV30 and TRBJ1-2; the D gene is unclear. The DNA sequence is given as TGTGCCTGGGGGTTGGGCGATGGCTACACCTTC. Its amino acids are CAWGLGDGYTF.